This paragraph covers one TCR beta chain sequence. The data belong to a study of blood T cell repertoires in COVID-19. For the study at large: COVID-19 samples, acute and convalescent, were from the United States, Italy and Spain. T cells, B-cell-depleted T cells, or PBMCs provided the cDNA or gDNA that served as material.

The J segment lost 4 bases and the V segment lost 5 bases, leaving 13 bases of the junction unmatched. Germline CDR1 and CDR2: SGHAT and FQNNGV. The length of the CDR3 is 16 residues. Authors' methods: From reference gene primer amplification, estimates of nucleated cell counts were derived. Profiling relied on immunoSEQ multiplex PCR, and the TCRdb table lists in-frame clones only, not all of them. V and J calls and clone size are copied from that table; D and trimming were computed from the DNA. This sample has about 180,000 clones, with about 90% found just once. Sequencing used peripheral blood. The sequence derives from a man between 65 and 79 years old with active or convalescent COVID-19. The chain has TRBV11-2 and TRBJ1-1; 7 bases fit TRBD1. The CDR3 nucleotides read TGTGCCAGCAGCCCAGGGGGGTTCACAGTCCTCACTGAAGCTTTCTTT. It specifies CASSPGGFTVLTEAFF.